One and the same sample provided the 3 T cell receptor beta chains below, sequenced in a study of regulatory T cells in long-lasting Graves disease. Arm-PCR of CDR3 regions and iRepertoire HTBI primers were used to build TCR beta libraries. TCRdb re-analysed the multiplex PCR reads in MiXCR, keeping a single row per CDR3 protein. Here the sample spans 600,000 to 800,000 distinct CDR3 sequences, around 30% being singletons. Sample time point: persistent/refractory GD, antithyroid drugs over 5 years with positive TRAb. From RNA extracted from PBMCs, the TCR library was made. The sample here was peripheral blood mononuclear cells (PBMCs), taken when the disease was refractory, from a patient treated with antithyroid drugs. Source of these receptors: a female donor with Graves disease.

This chain links TRBV18 with TRBJ2-3; D is uncertain. The V gene lost 2 bases and the J gene lost 0 bases, with 18 bases spanning the gap. Germline CDR1 KGHSH, CDR2 LQKENI. CDR3 length: 18 amino acids. The CDR3 protein is CASSPNPYAATSTDTQYF. In DNA form, the CDR3 reads TGTGCCAGCTCACCAAATCCGTATGCGGCCACTAGCACAGATACGCAGTATTTT. Filled out from reference TRBV18 and TRBJ2-3, the complete variable domain reads NAGVMQNPRHLVRRRGQEARLRCSPMKGHSHVYWYRQLPEEGLKFMVYLQKENIIDESGMPKERFSAEFPKEGPSILRIQQVVRGDSAAYFCASSPNPYAATSTDTQYFGPGTRLTVL.

This clonotype was detected many times. The CDR3 sequence: CSARAHYQPQHF. The CDR3, as DNA: TGCAGTGCTAGGGCCCATTATCAGCCCCAGCATTTT. This chain connects TRBV20-1 to TRBJ1-5, with D unresolved. The V gene lost 3 bases and the J gene lost 5 bases, with 8 bases spanning the gap. Germline V CDR1 and CDR2: DFQATT, SNEGSKA (reference sequence). The CDR3 sequence is 12 residues long.

This clonotype was seen ten or more times. The chain's CDR3 is CASSLRGSYNSPLHF. CDR3 nucleotides: TGTGCCAGCAGTCTGCGGGGCTCCTATAATTCACCCCTCCACTTT. The chain carries TRBV12-3 or TRBV12-4 and TRBJ1-6; no definite D call. Deletions cut 5 bases from V and 0 bases from J, with 8 bases between. CDR3 length equals 15 residues.